The 11 T cell receptor beta chains presented below share a single source sample, sequenced in a study of T-cell reconstitution after alpha-beta-depleted transplantation in children. This sample's TCRbeta library carried unique molecular identifier barcodes. MiXCR, run by TCRdb on the PCR reads, gives a single entry per CDR3 protein. The sample holds approximately 89,000 distinct CDR3 sequences, around 15% seen once. The material sequenced was PBMCs, mostly from graft donor cells, taken 180 days after TCRalphabeta/CD19-depleted stem cell transplant. These receptors came from a male patient between 2 and 9 years old who had a stem cell transplant for acute lymphoblastic leukemia, so the T cells may come from the graft donor.

A few counts support this clonotype. This chain links TRBV7-2 with TRBJ1-1; D is unresolved. Between the trimmed V and J ends, which lost 4 bases and 1 base, there was a span of 10 bases. CDR1 SGHTA and CDR2 FQGNSA come from the germline V gene. The length of the CDR3 is 14 residues. The CDR3 sequence: CASSSRVANTEAFF. CDR3 in DNA: TGTGCCAGCAGCTCTCGGGTAGCGAACACTGAAGCTTTCTTT.

This clonotype was detected ten times or more. The chain carries TRBV5-6 and TRBJ2-5; tentatively, D is TRBD2 (5 bases). Per the germline V gene, CDR1 is SGHDT and CDR2 is YYEEEE. The ends were cut back, 0 bases at V and 2 bases at J, with 5 bases in the middle. The CDR3 contains 13 residues. The CDR3 nucleotides are TGTGCCAGCAGCTTGGTAGCGCAAGAGACCCAGTACTTC. It is translated as CASSLVAQETQYF. The whole variable domain, remainder taken from reference TRBV5-6 and TRBJ2-5, is DAGVTQSPTHLIKTRGQQVTLRCSPKSGHDTVSWYQQALGQGPQFIFQYYEEEERQRGNFPDRFSGHQFPNYSSELNVNALLLGDSALYLCASSLVAQETQYFGPGTRLLVL.

This clonotype was observed a handful of times. This chain links TRBV7-2 with TRBJ1-2, with 10 bases lining up with TRBD1. Germline CDR1 and CDR2: SGHTA and FQGNSA. Unmatched junction bases numbered 5, after V lost 1 base and J lost 6 bases. CDR3 length: 15 amino acids. The CDR3 loop reads CASSLESGTGDGYTF. DNA for the CDR3: TGTGCCAGCAGCTTAGAATCCGGGACAGGGGATGGCTACACCTTC.

The V call is TRBV12-3 or TRBV12-4, the J call TRBJ2-1, with TRBD2 identical over 10 bases. With V trimmed by 7 bases and J by 7 bases, 10 bases remained unmatched. The length of the CDR3 is 15 residues. The chain's CDR3 is CASIRASGGLNEQFF. The CDR3 DNA reads as TGTGCCAGCATCCGCGCTAGCGGGGGATTGAATGAGCAGTTCTTC.

The J gene is TRBJ2-3, the V gene TRBV20-1; 8 nucleotides match TRBD2. This CDR3 has 14 residues. The V gene's germline CDR1 is DFQATT and CDR2 SNEGSKA (reference sequence). Trimming cost V 6 bases and J 2 bases; bases outside gene matches: 7. The CDR3 spells CSASSGGFTDTQYF. Here the CDR3 DNA reads TGCAGTGCAAGCAGCGGGGGCTTCACAGATACGCAGTATTTT.

This clonotype was counted only a few times. The chain recombines TRBV3-1 with TRBJ1-4; no clear D gene. Germline CDR1 LGHDT, CDR2 YNNKEL (reference sequence). This CDR3 region has 14 residues. The V end lost 4 bases, the J end lost 8 bases, and 14 bases lay between the germline ends. CDR3 sequence (DNA): TGTGCCAGCAGCCTCCGGGATCAGGAGGAAAAACTGTTTTTT. Encoded protein: CASSLRDQEEKLFF.

As to this clonotype: This may be a read error, as it is one base from a much larger clone. V usage is TRBV10-3 and J usage is TRBJ2-1; TRBD1 might be the D (5 bases). The germline V gene encodes CDR1 ENHRY and CDR2 SYGVKD. This CDR3 region has 14 residues. CDR3 protein: CTIIGELSYNEQFF. The CDR3 bases are TGTACCATCATAGGGGAACTCTCCTACAATGAGCAGTTCTTC.

The genes are TRBV25-1 and TRBJ2-6; no clear D gene. The germline gives CDR1 MGHDK, CDR2 SYGVNS. This CDR3 spans 16 amino acids. Trimming took 1 base from V and 0 from J, leaving 7 bases between them. CDR3 amino acids: CASSEFRASGANVLTF. For the CDR3, the DNA is TGTGCCAGCAGTGAATTTCGGGCCTCTGGGGCCAACGTCCTGACTTTC.

The chain joins TRBV18 to TRBJ1-1; a possible D gene is TRBD1 (5 bases). Germline V gene sequence: CDR1 KGHSH, CDR2 LQKENI. Between the trimmed V and J ends, which lost 2 bases and 8 bases, there was a span of 6 bases. The CDR3 totals 11 residues. Written as DNA, the CDR3 is TGTGCCAGCTCACCAAGGGACGAAGCTTTCTTT. It is translated as CASSPRDEAFF.

V gene TRBV12-3 or TRBV12-4 combines with J gene TRBJ1-2, with D tentatively TRBD1 (6 bases). This CDR3 is 15 amino acids long. V was trimmed by 0 bases and J by 4 bases, leaving 12 bases between them. The chain's CDR3 is CASSLAPQGLYGYTF. The CDR3 DNA reads as TGTGCCAGCAGTTTAGCGCCTCAGGGGCTCTATGGCTACACCTTC.

This clonotype appeared a single time. The chain carries TRBV20-1 and TRBJ1-1, with 7 nucleotides matching TRBD1. The J segment lost 0 bases and the V segment lost 7 bases, leaving 11 bases of the junction unmatched. Looked up from germline, CDR1 is DFQATT and CDR2 is SNEGSKA (reference sequence). The CDR3 sequence is 15 residues long. This chain's CDR3 is CSVKGQKNLNTEAFF. CDR3 DNA: TGCAGTGTTAAGGGACAGAAAAACCTGAACACTGAAGCTTTCTTT.